This is a list of T cell receptor beta chains from one sample in a study of blood T cell repertoires in COVID-19. Some clones are missing from TCRdb's copy, which holds only in-frame ones; the method was immunoSEQ multiplex PCR. The sample carries roughly 69,000 clones, more than 60% recorded once. Sequencing used peripheral blood. Receptors were obtained from a woman between 45 and 65 years old with acute or convalescent COVID-19. Both conserved end residues are part of each CDR3. A D gene is named only where the DNA matches it firmly. Clone size is shown for a subset of rows, as once, few, many or a class of expanded clone.

V gene: TRBV18
D gene: .
J gene: TRBJ2-5
clone size: .
CDR3 protein: CASSAIQGPETQYF
CDR3 DNA: TGTGCCAGCTCAGCCATACAGGGTCCAGAGACCCAGTACTTC

V gene: TRBV2
D gene: .
J gene: TRBJ1-1
clone size: .
CDR3 protein: CASSEGEVNTEAFF
CDR3 DNA: TGTGCCAGCAGTGAAGGGGAGGTGAACACTGAAGCTTTCTTT

V gene: TRBV7-6
D gene: .
J gene: TRBJ1-1
clone size: .
CDR3 protein: CASSPGQTNTEAFF
CDR3 DNA: TGTGCCAGCAGCCCAGGACAGACTAACACTGAAGCTTTCTTT

V gene: TRBV28
D gene: .
J gene: TRBJ1-2
clone size: .
CDR3 protein: CASSFLSYGYTF
CDR3 DNA: TGTGCCAGCAGTTTCCTCAGCTATGGCTACACCTTC

V gene: TRBV12-3/TRBV12-4
D gene: .
J gene: TRBJ2-1
clone size: .
CDR3 protein: CASSSENEQFF
CDR3 DNA: TGTGCCAGCAGTTCCGAGAATGAGCAGTTCTTC

V gene: TRBV28
D gene: .
J gene: TRBJ1-5
clone size: once
CDR3 protein: CASSPHGGGLTQPQHF
CDR3 DNA: TGTGCCAGCAGTCCCCATGGCGGGGGCCTGACTCAGCCCCAGCATTTT

V gene: TRBV9
D gene: .
J gene: TRBJ2-3
clone size: .
CDR3 protein: CASSVEGFGADTQYF
CDR3 DNA: TGTGCCAGCAGCGTAGAGGGGTTTGGCGCAGATACGCAGTATTTT

V gene: TRBV6-6
D gene: TRBD1
J gene: TRBJ1-1
clone size: .
CDR3 protein: CASSYQGAQTEAFF
CDR3 DNA: TGTGCCAGCAGTTATCAGGGGGCCCAGACTGAAGCTTTCTTT

V gene: TRBV5-4
D gene: TRBD1
J gene: TRBJ1-1
clone size: .
CDR3 protein: CASSFDRGMKNTEAFF
CDR3 DNA: TGTGCCAGCAGCTTTGACAGGGGGATGAAAAACACTGAAGCTTTCTTT

V gene: TRBV19
D gene: .
J gene: TRBJ1-3
clone size: .
CDR3 protein: CASSHNRAAGNTIYF
CDR3 DNA: TGTGCCAGTAGCCATAACAGGGCAGCTGGAAACACCATATATTTT

V gene: TRBV30
D gene: TRBD2
J gene: TRBJ2-1
clone size: .
CDR3 protein: CAFPPGLDGVEQFF
CDR3 DNA: TGTGCCTTTCCCCCGGGACTAGACGGGGTTGAGCAGTTCTTC

V gene: TRBV30
D gene: TRBD1
J gene: TRBJ1-2
clone size: .
CDR3 protein: CAWSVQGQGVGYTF
CDR3 DNA: TGTGCCTGGAGTGTACAGGGACAGGGAGTCGGCTACACCTTC

V gene: TRBV10-3
D gene: TRBD2
J gene: TRBJ2-7
clone size: .
CDR3 protein: CAISLSGRTVEQYF
CDR3 DNA: TGTGCCATCAGCCTTAGCGGGAGAACGGTCGAGCAGTACTTC

V gene: TRBV7-2
D gene: .
J gene: TRBJ1-1
clone size: .
CDR3 protein: CASSSVGGGYTEAFF
CDR3 DNA: TGTGCCAGCAGCTCCGTGGGTGGGGGGTATACTGAAGCTTTCTTT

V gene: TRBV28
D gene: TRBD2
J gene: TRBJ2-3
clone size: .
CDR3 protein: CASSSPTALAGVSDTQYF
CDR3 DNA: TGTGCCAGCAGTTCCCCCACGGCGCTAGCGGGAGTCTCAGATACGCAGTATTTT

V gene: TRBV27
D gene: .
J gene: TRBJ2-2
clone size: .
CDR3 protein: CASSWSGNTGELFF
CDR3 DNA: TGTGCCAGCAGTTGGTCAGGGAATACCGGGGAGCTGTTTTTT

V gene: TRBV9
D gene: TRBD1
J gene: TRBJ1-6
clone size: few
CDR3 protein: CASSEGGTGSNSPLHF
CDR3 DNA: TGTGCCAGCAGCGAGGGGGGGACAGGGAGTAATTCACCCCTCCACTTT

V gene: TRBV7-3
D gene: TRBD2
J gene: TRBJ2-1
clone size: .
CDR3 protein: CASSLSRLAETTTSYNEQFF
CDR3 DNA: TGTGCCAGCAGCTTATCCCGACTAGCGGAAACTACGACCTCCTACAATGAGCAGTTCTTC

V gene: TRBV9
D gene: TRBD1
J gene: TRBJ1-4
clone size: many
CDR3 protein: CASSVGTGQNEKLFF
CDR3 DNA: TGTGCCAGCAGCGTGGGGACAGGGCAAAATGAAAAACTGTTTTTT

V gene: TRBV6-1
D gene: .
J gene: TRBJ1-5
clone size: .
CDR3 protein: CASSEEEAGENNQPQHF
CDR3 DNA: TGTGCCAGCAGTGAAGAGGAAGCAGGGGAGAACAATCAGCCCCAGCATTTT

V gene: TRBV4-1
D gene: .
J gene: TRBJ1-5
clone size: few
CDR3 protein: CASSQDWGVVGGQPQHF
CDR3 DNA: TGCGCCAGCAGCCAAGATTGGGGGGTAGTGGGGGGTCAGCCCCAGCATTTT

V gene: TRBV19
D gene: .
J gene: TRBJ1-4
clone size: once
CDR3 protein: CASKLRPGTTNEKLFF
CDR3 DNA: TGTGCCAGTAAGCTCCGTCCGGGAACAACTAATGAAAAACTGTTTTTT

V gene: TRBV6-2/TRBV6-3
D gene: TRBD1
J gene: TRBJ2-7
clone size: .
CDR3 protein: CASSGQGRGEQYF
CDR3 DNA: TGTGCCAGCAGTGGACAGGGTCGAGGGGAGCAGTACTTC

V gene: TRBV10-3
D gene: .
J gene: TRBJ1-6
clone size: .
CDR3 protein: CAISVTDRDSPLHF
CDR3 DNA: TGTGCCATCAGTGTTACGGACAGAGATTCACCCCTCCACTTT

V gene: TRBV12-5
D gene: .
J gene: TRBJ1-2
clone size: .
CDR3 protein: CASGSGDPYYGYTF
CDR3 DNA: TGTGCTAGTGGTTCAGGGGATCCTTACTATGGCTACACCTTC

V gene: TRBV10-3
D gene: .
J gene: TRBJ1-2
clone size: .
CDR3 protein: CAISEGVTNYGYTF
CDR3 DNA: TGTGCCATCAGTGAAGGGGTTACTAACTATGGCTACACCTTC